This T cell receptor (beta chain) was retrieved from a study of T cells in Graves' hyperthyroidism and ophthalmopathy. The study's findings and limits: In validation, the model predicted ophthalmopathy. These predictions came a median about 6.5 months before onset. Most thyroid clonotypes that were expanded above 0.001 also turned up in blood.

It was RNA transcripts that yielded the amplified TCR beta CDR3 regions. TCR CDR3 underwent first-round RT-PCR with the HTBI primer set. TCRdb recomputed calls from the multiplex PCR reads with MiXCR, one row per CDR3 protein. The sample lists around 800,000 distinct CDR3 sequences; around 39% were seen once. Many counts were recorded for this clonotype. Its cognate antigen is unknown. The source of the PBMCs was over 8.5 ml of fresh peripheral blood. The TCR sequence derives from a man younger than 35 with Graves' hyperthyroidism. The sequenced sample was blood.

The CDR3 sequence: CASRGGGELFF. The CDR3 region has the DNA TGTGCCAGCAGGGGCGGCGGGGAGCTGTTTTTT. J is TRBJ2-2 and V is TRBV7-6; no clear D gene. The CDR3 contains 11 residues. CDR1 is SGHVS, CDR2 FNYEAQ, per germline. The germline V and J ends were trimmed by 6 bases and 7 bases, with 6 bases remaining between them.